Listed here are 7 T cell receptor beta chains from one sample, sequenced in a study of T cell repertoires in cytomegalovirus infection. One entry per CDR3 protein, called by TCRdb with MiXCR from the reads. The sample comprises hundreds of thousands of distinct CDR3 sequences, approximately 24% of which are singletons, and approximately 8% rests with the top ten. The source material was CD8+ T cells from PBMCs. Receptors were obtained from a human donor in good health (CMV status not recorded). Some clones in this sample may be carry-over from other donors' samples.

A few counts support this clonotype. J is TRBJ2-1 and V is TRBV5-1, with 8 bases lining up with TRBD2. The V gene's germline CDR1 is SGHRS and CDR2 YFSETQ. The V and J ends lost 1 base and 5 bases, in that order; junction bases with no gene match: 5. The CDR3 is 15 residues long. The CDR3 loop reads CASSLYGGVDNEQFF. Written as DNA, the CDR3 is TGCGCCAGCAGCTTGTACGGGGGGGTCGACAATGAGCAGTTCTTC.

This chain connects TRBV25-1 to TRBJ1-2; D not certain. Trimming cost V 1 base and J 7 bases, with 7 bases left between them. The length of the CDR3 is 12 residues. Germline V gives CDR1 MGHDK, CDR2 SYGVNS. The CDR3 reads CASSEFVCGYTF. In DNA form, the CDR3 reads TGTGCCAGCAGTGAATTCGTATGTGGCTACACCTTC.

The gene calls are TRBV6-8 and TRBJ1-1; the D is unclear. Germline loops: CDR1 MNHGY, CDR2 SAAAGT. Trimming stripped 7 bases from V and 8 bases from J, with 14 bases between. CDR3 length: 12 residues. The CDR3 region is CASTPGGREAFF. The DNA for the CDR3 is TGTGCCAGCACCCCAGGAGGCAGGGAAGCTTTCTTT.

This clonotype has a handful of counts. A read error may account for a junction end that differs from germline. The chain recombines TRBV10-3 with TRBJ2-7; TRBD1 or TRBD2 may be the D gene (6 bases each). CDR1 and CDR2 (germline): ENHRY, SYGVKD. The CDR3 runs 13 residues. The CDR3 sequence is CVIGGTSRNEQYF. CDR3 nucleotide sequence: TGTGTCATCGGAGGGACATCTCGAAACGAGCAGTACTTC.

This clonotype was seen only a few times. Sequence at one end of the junction differs from germline and may be a read error. The CDR3 spells CASSPPEAFF. CDR3 DNA: TGTGCCAGCAGCCCTCCTGAGGCTTTCTTT. This sequence joins TRBV7-9 and TRBJ1-1, with D unresolved. The germline V gene encodes CDR1 SEHNR and CDR2 FQNEAQ (reference sequence). The CDR3 covers 10 residues.

The chain is built from TRBV7-9 and TRBJ2-7; 7 positions match TRBD1. V lost 4 bases and J lost 2; bases outside the gene matches: 5. CDR1 is SEHNR, CDR2 FQNEAQ, per germline (reference sequence). This CDR3 contains 14 residues. CDR3 sequence: CASSSPDRTYEQYF. Written as DNA, the CDR3 is TGTGCCAGCAGCTCACCGGACAGGACCTACGAGCAGTACTTC.

The V gene is TRBV27, the J gene TRBJ1-1, with D maybe TRBD1 (5 bases). The CDR3 totals 12 residues. Deletions cut 10 bases from V and 6 bases from J, with 15 bases between. Germline CDR1 MNHEY, CDR2 SMNVEV (reference sequence). The CDR3 spells CANRSSGSEAFF. CDR3 in DNA: TGTGCCAACAGATCGTCAGGGTCTGAAGCTTTCTTT.